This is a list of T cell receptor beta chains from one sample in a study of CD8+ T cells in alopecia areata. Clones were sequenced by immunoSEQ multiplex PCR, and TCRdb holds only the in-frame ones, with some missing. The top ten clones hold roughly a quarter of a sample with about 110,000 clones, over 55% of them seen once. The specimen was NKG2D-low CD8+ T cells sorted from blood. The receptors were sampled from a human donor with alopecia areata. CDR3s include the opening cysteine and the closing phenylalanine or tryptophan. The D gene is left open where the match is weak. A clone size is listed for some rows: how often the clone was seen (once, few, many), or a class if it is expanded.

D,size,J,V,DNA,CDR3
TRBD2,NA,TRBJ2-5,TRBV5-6,TGTGCCAGCAGCTTTGATGGCGGGAGGGCTATGTACCAAGAGACCCAGTACTTC,CASSFDGGRAMYQETQYF
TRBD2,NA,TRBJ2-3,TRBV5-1,TGCGCCAGCAGCCCCGCTAGCGGGAGATGGGGAAGCACAGATACGCAGTATTTT,CASSPASGRWGSTDTQYF
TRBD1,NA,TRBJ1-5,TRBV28,TGTGCCAGCAGTGTGACAGGGGAGATAAAGCCCCAGCATTTT,CASSVTGEIKPQHF
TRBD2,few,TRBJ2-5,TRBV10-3,TGTGCCATCAGGGATCTAGCGGGAGATCAGACCCAGTACTTC,CAIRDLAGDQTQYF
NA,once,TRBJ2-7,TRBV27,TGTGCCAGCAGTGCGGATACCTACGAGCAGTACTTC,CASSADTYEQYF
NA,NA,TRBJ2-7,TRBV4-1,TGCGCCAGCAGCCAAGCCGAAAGGTACGCGGGCGAGCAGTACTTC,CASSQAERYAGEQYF
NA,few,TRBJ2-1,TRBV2,TGTGCCAGCACCGGGACAGCGGGGGATGAGCAGTTCTTC,CASTGTAGDEQFF
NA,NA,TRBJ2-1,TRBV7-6,TGTGCCAGCAGCCCCCTTTTGACCAATGAGCAGTTCTTC,CASSPLLTNEQFF
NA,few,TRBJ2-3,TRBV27,TGTGCCAGCAGTACAGGATTTGTGCCCACAGATACGCAGTATTTT,CASSTGFVPTDTQYF
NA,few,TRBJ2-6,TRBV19,TGTGCCAGTAGTGTTTGGGCTGGGGCCAACGTCCTGACTTTC,CASSVWAGANVLTF
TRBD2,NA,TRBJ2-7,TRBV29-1,TGCAGCGTGCGGCTAGCGGGGTACGAGCAGTACTTC,CSVRLAGYEQYF
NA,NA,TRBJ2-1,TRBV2,TGTGCCAGTCCGAGGTCCAATGAGCAGTTCTTC,CASPRSNEQFF
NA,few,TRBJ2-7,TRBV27,TGTGCCAGCACTAGCGACTCCTACGAGCAGTACTTC,CASTSDSYEQYF
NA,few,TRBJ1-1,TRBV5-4,TGTGCCAGCAGCTTGGCCGGCAGGCTAGAAGCTTTCTTT,CASSLAGRLEAFF
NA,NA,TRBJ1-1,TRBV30,TGTGCCTGGGGGATGGGGGACACTGAAGCTTTCTTT,CAWGMGDTEAFF